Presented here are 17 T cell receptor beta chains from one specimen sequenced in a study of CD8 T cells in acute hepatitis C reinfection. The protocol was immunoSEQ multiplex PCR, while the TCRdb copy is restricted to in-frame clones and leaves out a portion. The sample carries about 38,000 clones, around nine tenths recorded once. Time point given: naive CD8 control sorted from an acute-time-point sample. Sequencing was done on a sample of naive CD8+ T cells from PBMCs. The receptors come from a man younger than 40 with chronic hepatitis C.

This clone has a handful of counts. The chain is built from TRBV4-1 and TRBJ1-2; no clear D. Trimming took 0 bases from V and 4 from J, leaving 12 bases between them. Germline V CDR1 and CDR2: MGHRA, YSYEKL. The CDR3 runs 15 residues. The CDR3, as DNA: TGCGCCAGCAGCCAAGATCCTACCTACCCCTATGGCTACACCTTC. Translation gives CASSQDPTYPYGYTF.

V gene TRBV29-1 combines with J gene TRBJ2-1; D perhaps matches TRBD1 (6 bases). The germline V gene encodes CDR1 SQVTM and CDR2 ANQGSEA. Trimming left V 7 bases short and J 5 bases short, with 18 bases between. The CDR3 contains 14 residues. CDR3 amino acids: CSAARWGLHNEQFF. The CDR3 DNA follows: TGCAGCGCCGCAAGGTGGGGGCTCCACAATGAGCAGTTCTTC.

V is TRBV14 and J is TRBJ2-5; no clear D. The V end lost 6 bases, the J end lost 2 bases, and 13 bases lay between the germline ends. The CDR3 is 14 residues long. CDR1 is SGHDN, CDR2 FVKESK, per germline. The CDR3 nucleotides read TGTGCCAGCAGACCCTCAAATACTCAAGAGACCCAGTACTTC. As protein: CASRPSNTQETQYF.

The chain's CDR3 is CASSPREGLKTGELFF. The CDR3 nucleotides read TGTGCCAGCAGCCCGCGAGAGGGACTAAAAACCGGGGAGCTGTTTTTT. The rearrangement links TRBV7-3 to TRBJ2-2, with 7 bases lining up with TRBD2. The CDR3 length is 16 residues. With 5 bases clipped from V and 5 bases from J, the junction kept 11 bases outside the gene matches. Germline V CDR1 and CDR2: SGHTA, FQGTGA. The full variable domain, rest sourced from reference TRBV7-3 and TRBJ2-2, is GAGVSQTPSNKVTEKGKYVELRCDPISGHTALYWYRQSLGQGPEFLIYFQGTGAADDSGLPNDRFFAVRPEGSVSTLKIQRTERGDSAVYLCASSPREGLKTGELFFGEGSRLTVL.

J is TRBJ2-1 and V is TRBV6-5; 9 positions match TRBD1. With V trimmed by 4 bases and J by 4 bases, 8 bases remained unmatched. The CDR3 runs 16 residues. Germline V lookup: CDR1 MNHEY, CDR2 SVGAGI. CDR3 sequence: CASSSRTGTGYNEQFF. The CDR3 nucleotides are TGTGCCAGCAGTTCGAGAACCGGGACAGGGTACAATGAGCAGTTCTTC.

CDR3 DNA sequence: TGCAGTGCAGAGGGCTCCGGGGAGCTGTTTTTT. It is translated as CSAEGSGELFF. The V call is TRBV20-1, the J call TRBJ2-2; a possible D gene is TRBD2 (5 bases). The V gene's germline CDR1 is DFQATT and CDR2 SNEGSKA (reference sequence). The CDR3 loop spans 11 amino acids. Trimming left V 6 bases short and J 6 bases short, with 8 bases between.

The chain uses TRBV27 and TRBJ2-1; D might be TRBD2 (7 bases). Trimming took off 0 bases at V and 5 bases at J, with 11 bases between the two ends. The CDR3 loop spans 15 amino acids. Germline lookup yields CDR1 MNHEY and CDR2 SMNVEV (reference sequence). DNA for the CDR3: TGTGCCAGCAGTTTATCGCGGGGGCCCAACAATGAGCAGTTCTTC. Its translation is CASSLSRGPNNEQFF.

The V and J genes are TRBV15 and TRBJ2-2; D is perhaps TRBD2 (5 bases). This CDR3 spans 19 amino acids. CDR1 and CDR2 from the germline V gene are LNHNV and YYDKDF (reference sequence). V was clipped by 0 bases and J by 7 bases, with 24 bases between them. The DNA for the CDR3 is TGTGCCACCAGCAGAGATAGGCTGCAGTGGGATCTCGGAGGCGGGGAGCTGTTTTTT. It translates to CATSRDRLQWDLGGGELFF.

The CDR3 region has the DNA TGTGCCACCAGCAGTGAAGGGGAAAGATACAATCAGCCCCAGCATTTT. Translation: CATSSEGERYNQPQHF. This chain links TRBV15 with TRBJ1-5; perhaps TRBD1 as D (5 bases). The germline gives CDR1 LNHNV, CDR2 YYDKDF (reference sequence). There are 16 residues in the CDR3. V was cut by 3 bases and J by 3 bases, with 15 bases left in between.

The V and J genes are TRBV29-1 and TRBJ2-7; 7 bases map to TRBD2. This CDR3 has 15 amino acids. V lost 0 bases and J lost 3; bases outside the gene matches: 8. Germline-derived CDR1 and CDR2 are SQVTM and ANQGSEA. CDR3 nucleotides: TGCAGCGTTGAAGAAGTGGCGGGAGACCTCTACGAGCAGTACTTC. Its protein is CSVEEVAGDLYEQYF.

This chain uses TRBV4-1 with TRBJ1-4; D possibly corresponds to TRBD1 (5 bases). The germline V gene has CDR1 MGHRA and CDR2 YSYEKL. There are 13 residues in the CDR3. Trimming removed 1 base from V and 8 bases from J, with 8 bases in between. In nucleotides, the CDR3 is TGCGCCAGCAGCCAAGCCTCAGGGGAAAAACTGTTTTTT. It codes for CASSQASGEKLFF.

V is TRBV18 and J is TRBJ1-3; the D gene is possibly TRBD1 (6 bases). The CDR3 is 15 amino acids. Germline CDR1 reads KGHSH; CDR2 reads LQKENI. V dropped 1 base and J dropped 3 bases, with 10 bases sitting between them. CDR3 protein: CASSPRDKHGNTIYF. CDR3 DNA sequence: TGTGCCAGCTCACCACGGGACAAACATGGAAACACCATATATTTT. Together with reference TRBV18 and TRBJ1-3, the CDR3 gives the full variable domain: NAGVMQNPRHLVRRRGQEARLRCSPMKGHSHVYWYRQLPEEGLKFMVYLQKENIIDESGMPKERFSAEFPKEGPSILRIQQVVRGDSAAYFCASSPRDKHGNTIYFGEGSWLTVV.

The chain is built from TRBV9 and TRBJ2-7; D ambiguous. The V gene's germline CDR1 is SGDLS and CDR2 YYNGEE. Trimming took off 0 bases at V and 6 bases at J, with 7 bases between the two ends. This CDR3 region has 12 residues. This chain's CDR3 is CASSVGDSEQYF. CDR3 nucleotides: TGTGCCAGCAGCGTAGGGGATAGCGAGCAGTACTTC.

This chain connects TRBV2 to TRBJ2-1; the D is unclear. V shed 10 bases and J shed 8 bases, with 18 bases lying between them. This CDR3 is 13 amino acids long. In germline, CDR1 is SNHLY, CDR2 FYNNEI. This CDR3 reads CATYLAPGDEQFF. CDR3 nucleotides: TGTGCCACCTATTTGGCCCCTGGTGATGAGCAGTTCTTC.

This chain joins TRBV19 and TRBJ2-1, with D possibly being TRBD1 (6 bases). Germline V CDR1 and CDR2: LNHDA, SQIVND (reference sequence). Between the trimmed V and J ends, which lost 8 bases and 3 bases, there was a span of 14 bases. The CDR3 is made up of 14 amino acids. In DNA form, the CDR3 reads TGTGCCAGTCGACAGGAACTTTTCTACAATGAGCAGTTCTTC. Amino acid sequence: CASRQELFYNEQFF.

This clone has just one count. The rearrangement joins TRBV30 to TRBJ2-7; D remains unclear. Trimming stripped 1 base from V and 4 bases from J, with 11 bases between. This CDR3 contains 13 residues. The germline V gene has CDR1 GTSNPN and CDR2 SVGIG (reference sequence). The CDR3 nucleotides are TGTGCCTGGAGTGAGCCAGGAGAATACGAGCAGTACTTC. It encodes CAWSEPGEYEQYF.

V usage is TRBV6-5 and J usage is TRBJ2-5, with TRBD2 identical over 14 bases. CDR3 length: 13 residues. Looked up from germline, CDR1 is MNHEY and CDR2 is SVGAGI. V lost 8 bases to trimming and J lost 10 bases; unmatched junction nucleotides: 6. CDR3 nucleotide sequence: TGTGCCAGCGGCAAGACTAGCGGGGGGGACCAGTACTTC. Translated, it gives CASGKTSGGDQYF.